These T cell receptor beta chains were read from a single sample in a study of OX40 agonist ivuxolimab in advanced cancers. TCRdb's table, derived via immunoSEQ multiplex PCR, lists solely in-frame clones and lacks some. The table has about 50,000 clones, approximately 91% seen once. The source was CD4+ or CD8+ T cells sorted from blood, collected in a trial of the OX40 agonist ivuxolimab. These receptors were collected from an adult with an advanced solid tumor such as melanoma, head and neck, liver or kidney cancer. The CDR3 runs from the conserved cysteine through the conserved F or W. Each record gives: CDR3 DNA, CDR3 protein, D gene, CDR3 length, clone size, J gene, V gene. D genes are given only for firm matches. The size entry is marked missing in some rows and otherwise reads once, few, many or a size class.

TGTGCCAGTAGTGCCTCCCGACTAGCGGGGAGAACCGGGGAGCTGTTTTTT CASSASRLAGRTGELFF TRBD2 17 few TRBJ2-2 TRBV19
TGCAGTGCTAGAGGGGATCAGCCCCAGCATTTT CSARGDQPQHF . 11 once TRBJ1-5 TRBV20-1
TGTGCCAGCAGCCCGGGAGGGGGCGCGTCGAGTGGTGAAAAACTGTTTTTT CASSPGGGASSGEKLFF TRBD1 17 few TRBJ1-4 TRBV7-8
TGTGCCAGCAGCTTGGTGGCGACAAGGGCGACCAATGAGCAGTTCTTC CASSLVATRATNEQFF . 16 . TRBJ2-1 TRBV5-5
TGTGCCAGCAGTTACGGGACAGGGGCTAACGAGCAGTACTTC CASSYGTGANEQYF TRBD1 14 . TRBJ2-7 TRBV6-6
TGTGCCAGCAGCCTAACCCCGGGCCAAAACATTCAGTACTTC CASSLTPGQNIQYF . 14 once TRBJ2-4 TRBV11-2
TGTGCCAGCCGGCCAAGAAGTGCAGGGGATATTATCGATGAGCAGTTCTTC CASRPRSAGDIIDEQFF . 17 . TRBJ2-1 TRBV4-2
TGCGCCAGCAGCTTCCGCGGGGGTGACGGGGCCAACGTCCTGACTTTC CASSFRGGDGANVLTF TRBD2 16 . TRBJ2-6 TRBV5-1
TGTGCCAGCAGTTACGGGTGGGGAGGGCCCGGCAATGAGCAGTTCTTC CASSYGWGGPGNEQFF TRBD2 16 . TRBJ2-1 TRBV27
TGTGCCAGTAGTACAACTAGAACCAATGAGCAGTTCTTC CASSTTRTNEQFF . 13 . TRBJ2-1 TRBV19
TGTGCCAGCAGTTTATCGGGGGGGGGCACAGATACGCAGTATTTT CASSLSGGGTDTQYF TRBD2 15 . TRBJ2-3 TRBV27
TGTGCCATTTCTTCCGGGACCCCAGCCGGGGAGCTGTTTTTT CAISSGTPAGELFF . 14 . TRBJ2-2 TRBV19
TGTGCCAGCAGTGGACAGGGAGGCACTGAAGCTTTCTTT CASSGQGGTEAFF TRBD1 13 . TRBJ1-1 TRBV25-1
TGTGCCACCAGCAGAGGAGAAAGGGGCGGCGAGCAGTACTTC CATSRGERGGEQYF . 14 . TRBJ2-7 TRBV15
TGTGCCAGCCGTTACCCTTGGGGGAGGGACTATGGCTACACCTTC CASRYPWGRDYGYTF . 15 . TRBJ1-2 TRBV6-5
TGTGCCAGCATGAGGACAGCCCAAGAGACCCAGTACTTC CASMRTAQETQYF . 13 . TRBJ2-5 TRBV2
TGCAGCGTCCAACCTATACAATACGGGGACTTAACCTACGAGCAGTACTTC CSVQPIQYGDLTYEQYF . 17 . TRBJ2-7 TRBV29-1
TGTGCCAGCTTCCCCCGGGGGGATGGAACCGGGGAGCTGTTTTTT CASFPRGDGTGELFF TRBD2 15 . TRBJ2-2 TRBV25-1
TGTGCCAGCAGTTACTCGGGCAGGAGCTCCTACGAGCAGTACTTC CASSYSGRSSYEQYF . 15 once TRBJ2-7 TRBV6-5
TGCAGCGCAACAGAACTCTCCTACAATGAGCAGTTCTTC CSATELSYNEQFF . 13 . TRBJ2-1 TRBV29-1
TGTGCCAGCAGCTTGGTAGGGGGCCTTAACTATGGCTACACCTTC CASSLVGGLNYGYTF TRBD1 15 . TRBJ1-2 TRBV5-6
TGTGCCAGCTCACGGAATAGTAATGAAAAACTGTTTTTT CASSRNSNEKLFF . 13 . TRBJ1-4 TRBV18
TGTGCCTGGAGGGTACAGGGAGGCGAGACCCAGTACTTC CAWRVQGGETQYF . 13 . TRBJ2-5 TRBV30
TGTGCCAGCTCTGCGTTGGGGGCAGATACGCAGTATTTT CASSALGADTQYF . 13 . TRBJ2-3 TRBV6-1
TGTGCCAGCAGTCCGACAGGGGGCGCAGATACGCAGTATTTT CASSPTGGADTQYF TRBD1 14 . TRBJ2-3 TRBV6-4
TGTGCCAGCAGCTTTTCAAGGCTCAACGAGCAGTACTTC CASSFSRLNEQYF . 13 . TRBJ2-7 TRBV7-9
TGTGCCAGCAGCGCGTTGCCAAGCCAGCTGTATAATTCACCCCTCCACTTT CASSALPSQLYNSPLHF . 17 . TRBJ1-6 TRBV7-6
TGTGCCAGCAGCTCAAGGGACAGGAAAATAGATACGCAGTATTTT CASSSRDRKIDTQYF TRBD1 15 . TRBJ2-3 TRBV25-1
TGTGCCACCAGGGACAATGGTTACACCGGGGAGCTGTTTTTT CATRDNGYTGELFF . 14 . TRBJ2-2 TRBV15
TGTGCCAGCAGCCCGTTATCATACGAGCAGTACTTC CASSPLSYEQYF . 12 few TRBJ2-7 TRBV7-9
TGTGCCAGCAGTACAGATTCTGGGTCGAACACTGAAGCTTTCTTT CASSTDSGSNTEAFF . 15 . TRBJ1-1 TRBV2
TGTGCCAGCTCACCTAGGACAGGGCCCGCAGATACGCAGTATTTT CASSPRTGPADTQYF TRBD1 15 . TRBJ2-3 TRBV18
TGTGCCTGGAGGGGGCCAGGGAACAATCAGCCCCAGCATTTT CAWRGPGNNQPQHF . 14 . TRBJ1-5 TRBV30
TGTGCCACCAAAACGGAGAGATCCTCCTACGAGCAGTACTTC CATKTERSSYEQYF . 14 . TRBJ2-7 TRBV15
TGCGCCAGCAGCCAAGAAAGGGATCAGCCCCAGCATTTT CASSQERDQPQHF . 13 . TRBJ1-5 TRBV4-1
TGCAGCGTTGAGATTTGGCGGACTGAAGCTTTCTTT CSVEIWRTEAFF . 12 . TRBJ1-1 TRBV29-1
TGTGCCAGCAGCGCCAGGGGGCAATCCTACGAGCAGTACTTC CASSARGQSYEQYF TRBD1 14 . TRBJ2-7 TRBV9
TGTGCCAGCAGCTTGGGCCCTGGAAACACCATATATTTT CASSLGPGNTIYF . 13 . TRBJ1-3 TRBV11-3
TGCGCCAGCAGCCCCAGGTCTCTGGCGGGGGACCACAATGAGCAGTTCTTC CASSPRSLAGDHNEQFF TRBD2 17 . TRBJ2-1 TRBV5-1
TGTGCCAGCAGCCCCCACCTTAAGCGGGAGGGGGTCCAGTACTTC CASSPHLKREGVQYF TRBD2 15 . TRBJ2-5 TRBV9
TGTGCCAGCAGCGTAGTTGGGACAGGGGCCGGGGAGCTGTTTTTT CASSVVGTGAGELFF TRBD1 15 . TRBJ2-2 TRBV9
TGTGCCAGCAGCGGGACAGGGGTTTTAGGCGAGCAGTACTTC CASSGTGVLGEQYF TRBD1 14 few TRBJ2-7 TRBV6-6
TGTGCCAGCAGCGTAGATGGGTTTGGGCTTAATTCACCCCTCCACTTT CASSVDGFGLNSPLHF . 16 . TRBJ1-6 TRBV9
TGTGCCAGCAGCTCCTCCGGCAGGGGAAGTGGAAACACCATATATTTT CASSSSGRGSGNTIYF . 16 . TRBJ1-3 TRBV7-6
TGTGCCAGCAGCCCGCAGGGTGTCAATAATTCACCCCTCCACTTT CASSPQGVNNSPLHF . 15 . TRBJ1-6 TRBV5-5
TGTGCCAGCAGGCGGGAGGGCTACGAGCAGTACTTC CASRREGYEQYF TRBD2 12 . TRBJ2-7 TRBV2
TGTGCCAGCAGCGTAGCAGGTGTTGGTGAAAAACTGTTTTTT CASSVAGVGEKLFF . 14 . TRBJ1-4 TRBV9
TGTGCCAGCAGCCCTAAGGGGGAGTCTTATGGCTACACCTTC CASSPKGESYGYTF . 14 . TRBJ1-2 TRBV5-4
TGTGCCAGCAGCCCAAGGACTAGCGGGAGATACCAAGAGCCCCAGTACTTC CASSPRTSGRYQEPQYF TRBD2 17 . TRBJ2-5 TRBV27
TGTGCCAGCTCACCACCCTCTCGTGGGAACACTGAAGCTTTCTTT CASSPPSRGNTEAFF . 15 few TRBJ1-1 TRBV18
TGTGCCAGCAGTTACAGGGTTTTCGGAATGAACACTGAAGCTTTCTTT CASSYRVFGMNTEAFF . 16 . TRBJ1-1 TRBV6-5
TGTGCCAGTAGTAGGGGACAGGGTATCAACACCATATATTTT CASSRGQGINTIYF TRBD1 14 . TRBJ1-3 TRBV19
TGTGCCAGTAGTATAGACCCCCCCCACAGCTATAGCAATCAGCCCCAGCATTTT CASSIDPPHSYSNQPQHF . 18 . TRBJ1-5 TRBV19
TGTGCCAGCAGTTTAATGAGACGATCTGGGGCTAATGAGCAGTTCTTC CASSLMRRSGANEQFF . 16 . TRBJ2-1 TRBV28
TGTGCCAGCAGCGTACAACAGGGGGCGAATTCACCCCTCCACTTT CASSVQQGANSPLHF TRBD1 15 . TRBJ1-6 TRBV9
TGTGCCAGCGCTGGCGGGGGGGAGACCCAGTACTTC CASAGGGETQYF TRBD2 12 . TRBJ2-5 TRBV18
TGTGCCAGCAGCCGTCACAGCATAGAGACCCAGTACTTC CASSRHSIETQYF . 13 . TRBJ2-5 TRBV11-3